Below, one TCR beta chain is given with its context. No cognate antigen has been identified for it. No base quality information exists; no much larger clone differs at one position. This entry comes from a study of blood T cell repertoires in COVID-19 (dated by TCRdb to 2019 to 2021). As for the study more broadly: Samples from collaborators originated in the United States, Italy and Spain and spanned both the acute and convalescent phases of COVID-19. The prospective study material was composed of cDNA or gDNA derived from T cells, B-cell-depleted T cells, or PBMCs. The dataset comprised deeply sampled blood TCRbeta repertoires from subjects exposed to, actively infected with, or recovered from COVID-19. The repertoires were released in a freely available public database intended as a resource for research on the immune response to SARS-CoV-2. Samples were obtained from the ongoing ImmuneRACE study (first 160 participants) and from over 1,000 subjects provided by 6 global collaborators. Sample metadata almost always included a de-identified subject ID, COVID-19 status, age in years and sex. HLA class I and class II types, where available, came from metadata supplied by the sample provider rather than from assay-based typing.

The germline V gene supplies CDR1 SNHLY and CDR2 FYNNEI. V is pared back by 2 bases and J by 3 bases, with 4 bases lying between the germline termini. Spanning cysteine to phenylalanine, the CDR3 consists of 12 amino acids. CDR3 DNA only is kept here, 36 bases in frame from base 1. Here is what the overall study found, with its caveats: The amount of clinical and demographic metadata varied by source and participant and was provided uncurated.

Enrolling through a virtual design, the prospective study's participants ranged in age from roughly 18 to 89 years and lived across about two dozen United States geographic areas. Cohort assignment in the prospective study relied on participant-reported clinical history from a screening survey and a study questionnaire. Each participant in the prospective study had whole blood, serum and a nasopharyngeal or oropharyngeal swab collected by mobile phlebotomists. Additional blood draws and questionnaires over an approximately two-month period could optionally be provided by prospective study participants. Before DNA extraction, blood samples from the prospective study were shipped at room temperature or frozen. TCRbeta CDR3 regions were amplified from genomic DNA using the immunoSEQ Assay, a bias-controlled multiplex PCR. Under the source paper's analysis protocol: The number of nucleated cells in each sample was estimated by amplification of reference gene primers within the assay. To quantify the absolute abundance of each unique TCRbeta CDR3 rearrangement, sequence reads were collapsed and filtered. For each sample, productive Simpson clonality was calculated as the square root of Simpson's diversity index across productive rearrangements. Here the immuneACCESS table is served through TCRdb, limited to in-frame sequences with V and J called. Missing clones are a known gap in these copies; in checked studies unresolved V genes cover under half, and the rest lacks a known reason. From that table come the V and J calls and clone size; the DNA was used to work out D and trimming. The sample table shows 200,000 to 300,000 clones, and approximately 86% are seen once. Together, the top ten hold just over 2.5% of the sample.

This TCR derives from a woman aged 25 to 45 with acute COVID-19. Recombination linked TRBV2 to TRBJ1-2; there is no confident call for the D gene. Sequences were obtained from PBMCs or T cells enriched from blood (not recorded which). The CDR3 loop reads CASSERDYGYTF. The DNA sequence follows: TGTGCCAGCAGTGAACGCGACTATGGCTACACCTTC.